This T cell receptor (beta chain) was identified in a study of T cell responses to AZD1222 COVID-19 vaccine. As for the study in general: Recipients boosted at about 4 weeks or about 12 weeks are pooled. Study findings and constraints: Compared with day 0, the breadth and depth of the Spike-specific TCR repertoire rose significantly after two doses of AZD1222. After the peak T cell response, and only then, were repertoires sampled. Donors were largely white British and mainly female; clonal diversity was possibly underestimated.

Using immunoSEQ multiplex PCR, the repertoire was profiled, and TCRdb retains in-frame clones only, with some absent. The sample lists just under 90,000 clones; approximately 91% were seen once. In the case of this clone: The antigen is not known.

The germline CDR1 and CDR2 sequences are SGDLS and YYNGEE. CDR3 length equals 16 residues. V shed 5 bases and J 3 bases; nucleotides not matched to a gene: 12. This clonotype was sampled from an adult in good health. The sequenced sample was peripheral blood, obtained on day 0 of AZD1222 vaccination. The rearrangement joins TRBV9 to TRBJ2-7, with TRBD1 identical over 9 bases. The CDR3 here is CASSVGGTGNFYEQYF. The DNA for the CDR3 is TGTGCCAGCAGTGTGGGGGGGACAGGGAATTTCTACGAGCAGTACTTC.